This T cell receptor (beta chain) was documented in a study of metastatic and nonmetastatic thyroid tumors. Study details: It was across blood and tumor or nodule tissue from malignant and benign thyroid patients that repertoires were compared.

Findings of the study overall: Benign nodules reportedly had significantly lower TCR beta diversity than malignant thyroid tumors in blood and tumor.

MiXCR re-clonotyped the PCR reads for TCRdb. Of over 20,000 clones in the sample, over 30% were seen once. As regards this clone: Its target is not known.

No patient had received any treatment before thyroid surgery. The TCR sequence derives from a female donor with papillary thyroid cancer or a benign thyroid nodule (not recorded which). Some clones in this sample may be carry-over from other donors' samples. Sequenced sample: blood.

CDR3 residues: CSASVRNTEAFF. CDR3 in DNA: TGCAGTGCTTCTGTCAGGAACACTGAAGCTTTCTTT. The gene calls are TRBV20-1 and TRBJ1-1, with D unresolved. Germline lookup yields CDR1 DFQATT and CDR2 SNEGSKA (reference sequence). With 5 bases removed from V and 1 base from J, the gap between germline ends came to 8 bases. The length of the CDR3 is 12 residues.